This T cell receptor (beta chain) stems from a study of response to subunit inactivated influenza vaccine. Ten or more counts support this clonotype. CDR1 and CDR2 (germline): SGHVS, FNYEAQ. The CDR3 is 14 amino acids. Trimming pared 1 base from V and 7 bases from J, leaving 13 bases between. TCRdb called the RT-PCR reads again in MiXCR, with one record for every CDR3 protein. The sample consists of fewer than 700,000 distinct CDR3 sequences, 10% to 15% of them appearing once. The rearrangement uses TRBV7-6 and TRBJ2-5, with D possibly TRBD1 on 5 matching bases. This clonotype originated in a man aged 50 to 60 who received an inactivated influenza vaccine. The material was PBMCs from blood, obtained about 6 weeks after vaccination. The CDR3 loop is CASSLGGVQGTQYF. The CDR3, as DNA: TGTGCCAGCAGCTTAGGGGGCGTTCAGGGGACCCAGTACTTC.